The text below deals with one T cell receptor (beta chain). Its antigen is currently unknown. A heparinised blood draw that averaged around 100 mL was obtained once from each donor. This sample was included in a study of beta chain features in type 1 diabetes. The investigators reverse transcribed all of the isolated RNA, so they sequenced expressed TCRB transcripts. The method was immunoSEQ multiplex PCR; TCRdb's version includes in-frame clones alone and lacks a portion of them. The table includes nearly 250,000 clones, around 65% detected once. Study-wide results and caveats: When Type 1 diabetes patients were examined, their TCRB CDR3s proved moderately but significantly shorter in all four CD4+ subsets. Patients with type 1 diabetes carried fewer insertions and had more deletions at their VDJ junctions. The naive, central memory and Treg TCRB repertoires looked more alike in patients than they did in healthy donors.

Between the trimmed V and J ends, which lost 0 bases and 5 bases, there was a span of 11 bases. Germline V lookup: CDR1 SGDLS, CDR2 YYNGEE. The CDR3 sequence is 15 residues long. Sequencing was done on a sample of naive CD4+ T cells from blood. The V gene is TRBV9, the J gene TRBJ2-2; possibly TRBD2 for D (5 bases). This clonotype was obtained from a man in his thirties or forties in good health. This CDR3 reads CASSVEDSWTGELFF. The CDR3 bases are TGTGCCAGCAGCGTAGAGGACTCCTGGACCGGGGAGCTGTTTTTT.